Following are 9 T cell receptor beta chains from one sample sequenced in a study of T-cell memory formation after mild COVID-19 (dated by TCRdb to 2020 to 2022). The method was 5' RACE. Sequencing relied on an Illumina NovaSeq 6000. TCRdb redid the processing of the public reads, applying fastp at Q25 and MiXCR, and retained in-frame beta chains. Each entry merges the rows of one CDR3 protein and shows their most common DNA and genes. The sample records 270,000 or so distinct CDR3 sequences, 15% to 20% of which are singletons. More than 20% of the sample belongs to the ten largest clones. Sample: PBMCs or a T cell subset sorted from them (not recorded which). These receptors all stem from a man between 18 and 29 years old who had mild COVID-19 (a few samples of this study predate the infection). The sample titles of this study are shuffled in the database, so cell type and time point are left out; the donor was told from shared clones.

The chain uses TRBV7-2 and TRBJ2-7, with D perhaps matching TRBD1 or TRBD2 (6 bases each). Germline V gives CDR1 SGHTA, CDR2 FQGNSA. This CDR3 has 14 amino acids. V was cut by 5 bases and J by 6 bases, with 17 bases left in between. In nucleotides, the CDR3 is TGTGCCAGCAGCGCGGGACACCCGACCTCCGAGCAGTACTTC. Protein sequence: CASSAGHPTSEQYF.

The table lists this clonotype with many counts. The chain is built from TRBV12-3 or TRBV12-4 and TRBJ1-1; D ambiguous. The CDR3 has 13 amino acids. V lost 3 bases, J lost 6 bases, and 11 bases lay in between. The CDR3 nucleotides read TGTGCCAGCAGTTTCAGGTTGAATCCTGAAGCTTTCTTT. It encodes CASSFRLNPEAFF.

This clonotype was recorded a few times. The chain employs TRBV6-5 and TRBJ2-7; 8 nucleotides line up with TRBD1. This CDR3 comprises 12 residues. V gave up 6 bases and J gave up 6 bases; unmatched junction bases: 4. CDR1 is MNHEY, CDR2 SVGAGI, per germline. CDR3 protein: CASRPDRGEQYF. CDR3 DNA: TGTGCCAGCAGACCTGACAGGGGCGAGCAGTACTTC.

This chain joins TRBV20-1 and TRBJ2-1; 8 nucleotides agree with TRBD2. V was clipped by 3 bases and J by 10 bases; unmatched bases: 17. The germline gives CDR1 DFQATT, CDR2 SNEGSKA (reference sequence). The CDR3 runs 16 residues. CDR3 bases: TGCAGTGCTAGCGCCGTAGCGGGGTTAAAAAACGGCGAGCAGTTCTTC. Translating it yields CSASAVAGLKNGEQFF.

This chain uses TRBV12-3 or TRBV12-4 with TRBJ1-1, with D perhaps TRBD1 (6 bases). V lost 5 bases and J 1 base, leaving 8 bases between the germline ends. This CDR3 contains 13 residues. The CDR3 loop is CASSKQGNTEAFF. The CDR3 bases are TGTGCCAGCAGTAAACAGGGGAACACTGAAGCTTTCTTT.

The sample holds a few counts of this clonotype. V is TRBV20-1 and J is TRBJ1-1; weak D call: TRBD1 (6 bases). Between the trimmed V and J ends, which lost 6 bases and 5 bases, there was a span of 19 bases. Germline V gene sequence: CDR1 DFQATT, CDR2 SNEGSKA (reference sequence). This CDR3 comprises 14 residues. CDR3 nucleotide sequence: TGCAGTGCCAGAAGAACAGGGAGGAGAACTGAAGCTTTCTTT. Encoded protein: CSARRTGRRTEAFF.

The gene calls are TRBV6-1 and TRBJ1-5; D not certain. The CDR3 is made up of 13 amino acids. Trimming removed 2 bases from V and 6 bases from J, with 8 bases in between. Germline V CDR1 and CDR2: MNHNS, SASEGT. The CDR3 coding sequence is TGTGCCAGCAGTGAAACATTCGGTCAGCCCCAGCATTTT. Its protein is CASSETFGQPQHF.

This clonotype was counted a few times. J is TRBJ2-5 and V is TRBV9; D tentatively reads TRBD1 or TRBD2 (5 bases each). V was cut by 1 base and J by 1 base, with 11 bases left in between. The germline CDR1 and CDR2 sequences are SGDLS and YYNGEE. The CDR3 consists of 15 residues. The CDR3 protein is CASSVSEGFQETQYF. In DNA form, the CDR3 reads TGTGCCAGCAGCGTAAGTGAGGGGTTCCAAGAGACCCAGTACTTC.

This clonotype was seen only a few times. J is TRBJ1-1 and V is TRBV5-1, with TRBD1 identical over 7 bases. This CDR3 spans 16 amino acids. The trim removed 2 bases at V and 6 bases at J, leaving 13 bases unmatched. Germline assignment: CDR1 SGHRS and CDR2 YFSETQ. In DNA form, the CDR3 reads TGCGCCAGCAGCTTTTCAGGGGGGCGCCTCTCCCCTGAAGCTTTCTTT. This codes for CASSFSGGRLSPEAFF.